These T cell receptor beta chains were read from a single sample in a study of blood T cell repertoires in COVID-19. Data came from immunoSEQ multiplex PCR; TCRdb stores just in-frame clones and leaves some out. The sample has under 150,000 clones, around four fifths seen once. Sequencing was done on a sample of peripheral blood. The receptors come from a man aged 80 or over with acute or convalescent COVID-19. Both conserved end residues are part of each CDR3. D genes are given only for firm matches. Clone size appears in some rows only: once, few, many, or a class for an expanded clone.

.	.	TRBV19	TRBJ2-7	TGTGCCACTGGAGAACAGGGCGCCCCCGAGCAGTACTTC	CATGEQGAPEQYF
.	.	TRBV18	TRBJ2-3	TGTGCCAGCTCCCCCTCCACAGATACGCAGTATTTT	CASSPSTDTQYF
.	.	TRBV5-4	TRBJ2-5	TGTGCCAGCAGCACACGGGATGCAAAAGAGACCCAGTACTTC	CASSTRDAKETQYF
.	TRBD2	TRBV5-1	TRBJ2-3	TGCGCCAGCAGCATGGGACTAGCGGGGGGCGGTATAGATACGCAGTATTTT	CASSMGLAGGGIDTQYF
.	TRBD1	TRBV6-5	TRBJ1-2	TGTGCCAGCAGTTCGTCAGAGGGACAGGGGTTAGGCTACACCTTC	CASSSSEGQGLGYTF
.	TRBD1	TRBV4-1	TRBJ2-3	TGCGCCAGCAGCCCCGGGACAGGGTCGGATACGCAGTATTTT	CASSPGTGSDTQYF
.	.	TRBV10-2	TRBJ2-3	TGCGCCAGCCGGGACACCCTATCCACAGATACGCAGTATTTT	CASRDTLSTDTQYF
.	TRBD2	TRBV13	TRBJ2-2	TGTGCCAGCAGCTTATTTATAGCGGGGACCGGGGAGCTGTTTTTT	CASSLFIAGTGELFF
.	.	TRBV7-2	TRBJ1-1	TGTGCCAGCAGCTTGTTAAGCGGAAACACTGAAGCTTTCTTT	CASSLLSGNTEAFF
once	TRBD2	TRBV12-5	TRBJ2-3	TGTGCTAGTGGGGGAGGGCCCGATACGCAGTATTTT	CASGGGPDTQYF
.	TRBD2	TRBV7-8	TRBJ2-1	TGTGCCAGCAGCATGCGGGGGGGCAGTGAGCAGTTCTTC	CASSMRGGSEQFF
.	TRBD1	TRBV18	TRBJ2-1	TGTGCCAGCTCACCCGGGACAGACTACAATGAGCAGTTCTTC	CASSPGTDYNEQFF
.	.	TRBV28	TRBJ2-5	TGTGCCAGCAGGGGGAGTTTAGAGACCCAGTACTTC	CASRGSLETQYF
.	TRBD2	TRBV3-1/TRBV3-2	TRBJ2-7	TGTGCCAGCAGCCCGCGTGGTAGCGGGGGCCTCTCCTACGAGCAGTACTTC	CASSPRGSGGLSYEQYF
.	.	TRBV5-1	TRBJ2-3	TGCGCCAGCAGCTTGGACCCGGCAGGGGTTACGCAGTATTTT	CASSLDPAGVTQYF
large	TRBD1	TRBV28	TRBJ1-1	TGTGCCAGCAGTTTAGAGGGACAGGGGGGTACTGAAGCTTTCTTT	CASSLEGQGGTEAFF
.	TRBD1	TRBV11-3	TRBJ2-3	TGTGCCAGCAGCTTAGTTGGTATCGGACAGGGAAGCACAGATACGCAGTATTTT	CASSLVGIGQGSTDTQYF
.	TRBD2	TRBV5-1	TRBJ2-5	TGCGCCAGCAGCTTGGGAGCGGGGGGCGATGAAGAGACCCAGTACTTC	CASSLGAGGDEETQYF
many	TRBD1	TRBV28	TRBJ1-6	TGTGCCAGCAGCCCTACACCCGGGACAGGGGGCGTCCCCGTTTATAATTCACCCCTCCACTTT	CASSPTPGTGGVPVYNSPLHF
.	TRBD1	TRBV7-2	TRBJ1-1	TGTGCCAGCAGCCTTCGACAGGGGTTGAACACTGAAGCTTTCTTT	CASSLRQGLNTEAFF
.	TRBD1	TRBV5-1	TRBJ2-7	TGCGCCAGCTCAACAGGGGGTGGCTACGAGCAGTACTTC	CASSTGGGYEQYF
once	.	TRBV10-3	TRBJ2-6	TGTGCCATCAGTGAACTTACTGGGGCCAACGTCCTGACTTTC	CAISELTGANVLTF
.	.	TRBV10-3	TRBJ1-5	TGTGCCATCAGTGAAGGACAGTTGAATCAGCCCCAGCATTTT	CAISEGQLNQPQHF
once	.	TRBV28	TRBJ1-4	TGTGCCAGCAGTCCTCCGTTTAATGAAAAACTGTTTTTT	CASSPPFNEKLFF
few	TRBD1	TRBV5-6	TRBJ1-3	TGTGCCAGCAGCTTGTGGGGACTGGGACAGACTAGAAACACCATATATTTT	CASSLWGLGQTRNTIYF
few	.	TRBV2	TRBJ2-7	TGTGCCAGCAGTTTTCAGGAGGGCTACGAGCAGTACTTC	CASSFQEGYEQYF
few	.	TRBV19	TRBJ1-5	TGTGCCAGTAGTATAGACCGACAGCGCAATCAGCCCCAGCATTTT	CASSIDRQRNQPQHF
.	TRBD2	TRBV2	TRBJ2-3	TGTGCCAGCAGTAACGGACTAGCGGGGAGGAGCACAGATACGCAGTATTTT	CASSNGLAGRSTDTQYF
.	.	TRBV6-6	TRBJ2-2	TGTGCCAGCACCCGGAGCGGGAACACCGGGGAGCTGTTTTTT	CASTRSGNTGELFF
.	TRBD1	TRBV7-8	TRBJ1-1	TGTGCCAGCAGCCCGGGACAGGGGGTTCCTTTCTTT	CASSPGQGVPFF
.	.	TRBV7-2	TRBJ1-6	TGTGCCAGCAGCCCCCTTACGGGATCACCCCTCCACTTT	CASSPLTGSPLHF
.	.	TRBV20-1	TRBJ1-3	TGCAGTGCTAGTAACGGAGACTCTGGAAACACCATATATTTT	CSASNGDSGNTIYF
.	.	TRBV7-2	TRBJ2-7	TGTGCCAGCAGCTTAGTGGGGGCCGACGAGCAGTACTTC	CASSLVGADEQYF
.	.	TRBV28	TRBJ1-2	TGTGCCAGCAGTTTACCCAGCGGGACCTCCTATGGCTACACCTTC	CASSLPSGTSYGYTF
.	.	TRBV28	TRBJ2-1	TGTGCCAGCAGTTTATACTTGGGGGGGCAGTTCTTC	CASSLYLGGQFF
.	TRBD1	TRBV2	TRBJ1-1	TGTGCCAGCAGCTCCGGACAGGGCCCAGCTTTCTTT	CASSSGQGPAFF
.	.	TRBV28	TRBJ1-2	TGTGCCAGCAGTTATCGGGAGAGAGCCTACTATGGCTACACCTTC	CASSYRERAYYGYTF
.	.	TRBV25-1	TRBJ1-4	TGTGCCAGCAGTGAGGGCGGGAACGAAAAACTGTTTTTT	CASSEGGNEKLFF
many	.	TRBV9	TRBJ2-1	TGTGCCAGCAGCGTAGGTCTCGGCAATGAGCAGTTCTTC	CASSVGLGNEQFF
few	TRBD1	TRBV6-1	TRBJ2-7	TGTGCCAGCAGTGGGACCGCCGGGACAGGGACCTACGAGCAGTACTTC	CASSGTAGTGTYEQYF